This is a list of T cell receptor beta chains from one sample in a study of T cells in Graves' hyperthyroidism and ophthalmopathy. TCRdb re-called the multiplex PCR reads through MiXCR, storing one row per CDR3 protein. The table lists about 510,000 distinct CDR3 sequences, 40% to 50% of them singletons. Input material: peripheral blood or thyroid tissue (not recorded which). These receptors were collected from an adult woman with Graves' disease, either hyperthyroidism or ophthalmopathy (not recorded which). Both conserved end residues are part of each CDR3. The D gene is left open where the match is weak. Rows give clone size only sometimes, using once, few, many, or a class for an expanded clone.

clone size,V gene,J gene,D gene,CDR3 DNA,CDR3 protein
many,TRBV20-1,TRBJ2-5,TRBD1,TGCAGTGCCCACAGGGGAACGGAGACCCAGTACTTC,CSAHRGTETQYF
many,TRBV6-6,TRBJ1-1,.,TGTGCCAGCAGTTACTCGGCGCTGCTACCGAACACTGAAGCTTTCTTT,CASSYSALLPNTEAFF
many,TRBV7-3,TRBJ2-7,TRBD1,TGTGCCAGCAGTCGGACAGGGCAAGACGAGCAGTACTTC,CASSRTGQDEQYF
few,TRBV29-1,TRBJ2-2,.,TGCAGCGTCCGCTCGAACACCGGGGAGCTGTTTTTT,CSVRSNTGELFF
.,TRBV20-1,TRBJ1-4,TRBD1,TGCAGTGCTAATCCCCAGGGGGCGCCTGAAAAACTGTTTTTT,CSANPQGAPEKLFF
many,TRBV6-2/TRBV6-3,TRBJ2-7,TRBD2,TGTGCCACCCAACTAGCGGGAGGGCCTGGCGAGCAGTACTTC,CATQLAGGPGEQYF
many,TRBV12-3/TRBV12-4,TRBJ2-7,.,TGTGCCAGCAGCCTTAGTTCGGGCCTGAGCTCCTACGAGCAGTACTTC,CASSLSSGLSSYEQYF
few,TRBV7-9,TRBJ1-5,TRBD1,TGTGCCAGCAGTCGGGGACAGGGGGCCTTCAATCAGCCCCAGCATTTT,CASSRGQGAFNQPQHF
.,TRBV19,TRBJ1-1,.,TGTGCCAGTAGTGTAGGACAGCGGAGACATGGGGCTTTCTTT,CASSVGQRRHGAFF
.,TRBV7-6,TRBJ2-7,.,TGTGCCAGCAGCCCAGGGGTAGCCGAGCAGTACTTC,CASSPGVAEQYF
many,TRBV7-9,TRBJ1-6,.,TGTGCCAGCAGCTTAGAATACAGGGCTAATTCACCCCTCCACTTT,CASSLEYRANSPLHF
.,TRBV7-9,TRBJ2-7,TRBD1,TGTGCCAGCAGCCACCGGGACAGGGGCAGGAACGGCTACGAGCAGTACTTC,CASSHRDRGRNGYEQYF
.,TRBV5-1,TRBJ2-2,.,TGCGCCAGCAGCTTGAACACAGGGTCTACCTGGTTCACCGGGGAGCTGTTTTTT,CASSLNTGSTWFTGELFF
.,TRBV10-3,TRBJ1-2,.,TGTGCCATCAGTGAGGGGGGAAGCTATGGCTACACCTTC,CAISEGGSYGYTF
.,TRBV7-9,TRBJ2-2,.,TGTGCCAGCAGCTTGAGGCTCGGCAGGGCATTCGGGGAGCTGTTTTTT,CASSLRLGRAFGELFF
.,TRBV10-1,TRBJ1-1,TRBD1,TGTGCCAGCAGGCCGGACAGGGGATCCCCCCGGTCAGGTGAAGCTTTCTTT,CASRPDRGSPRSGEAFF
many,TRBV20-1,TRBJ2-7,.,TGCAGTGCTAGTCTTTTGGAGGGAGGCTCCTACGAGCAGTACTTC,CSASLLEGGSYEQYF
.,TRBV2,TRBJ2-2,.,TGTGCCAGCAGCCGCCCCGGAAGGGGGCTGTTTTTT,CASSRPGRGLFF
many,TRBV4-1,TRBJ2-5,.,TGCGCCAGCAGCCCCAGCGGGGACCAGGGGGCAGAGACCCAGTACTTC,CASSPSGDQGAETQYF
.,TRBV19,TRBJ2-6,.,TGTGCCAGTAGTCCACGGGGCGGTAGGGCCAACGTCCTGACTTTC,CASSPRGGRANVLTF
few,TRBV20-1,TRBJ2-7,TRBD2,TGCAGTGCTACCGATATAGCGGGAGCCCCCTACGAGCAGTACTTC,CSATDIAGAPYEQYF
many,TRBV20-1,TRBJ1-6,TRBD1,TGCAGTGCTAGAGATGCAGGACAGGGGGGGACTTCACCCCTCCACTTT,CSARDAGQGGTSPLHF
many,TRBV20-1,TRBJ2-7,.,TGCAGTGCTAGAGCCGACCCGGGGTCGGGGTACGAGCAGTACTTC,CSARADPGSGYEQYF
.,TRBV7-8,TRBJ2-5,.,TGTGCCAGCAGCCTCTTCGGGAGAGAAGAGACCCAGTACTTC,CASSLFGREETQYF
many,TRBV20-1,TRBJ2-5,TRBD1,TGCAGTGCTAGCGACCCGGGGCAGGGGGTCCAAGAGACCCAGTACTTC,CSASDPGQGVQETQYF
few,TRBV7-9,TRBJ1-2,TRBD1,TGTGCCAGCAGCTCAGCAGGGGGCCCGACGGACTATGGCTACACCTTC,CASSSAGGPTDYGYTF
.,TRBV7-2,TRBJ1-4,.,TGTGCCAGCAGCTTGGGGACGGATCCCGTGGATGGGGTTTTT,CASSLGTDPVDGVF
.,TRBV5-1,TRBJ1-4,.,TGCGCCAGCAGCCAACAGGCTGGGGATGAAAAACTGTTTTTT,CASSQQAGDEKLFF
.,TRBV6-5,TRBJ1-4,.,TGTGCCAGCAGTTTGGGGGGGTCGATAGCAACTAATGAAAAACTGTTTTTT,CASSLGGSIATNEKLFF
many,TRBV7-9,TRBJ2-5,.,TGTGCCAGCAGCTCTCAGGGGTCCATAGGTGGCCAGTACTTC,CASSSQGSIGGQYF
.,TRBV7-2,TRBJ1-1,.,TGTGCCAGCAGAAACACCGAGGCTGAAGCTTTCTTT,CASRNTEAEAFF
.,TRBV7-8,TRBJ2-5,TRBD2,TGTGCCAGCACCCAGGGGACTAGCGGGACCACTGGGGAGACCCAGTACTTC,CASTQGTSGTTGETQYF